Sequencing of this T cell receptor beta chain was carried out in a study of T cells in women clearing cervical HPV infection. Germline V gene sequence: CDR1 SGHTA, CDR2 FQGNSA. Trimming took 2 bases from V and 1 from J, leaving 8 bases between them. The CDR3 extends over 15 amino acids. Profiling relied on immunoSEQ multiplex PCR, and the TCRdb table lists in-frame clones only, not all of them. In total, the table holds 27,000 or so clones. A remark on this clone: Coverage ceases 3 residues before the CDR3 finishes, and the germline J gene fills in the end.

Specimen: blood buffy coat. This chain uses TRBV7-2 with TRBJ2-2; possible D gene TRBD2, 6 bases. The receptor's source is a woman aged 18 to 75 with a cervical HPV16 infection that either progressed to CIN3+ or cleared (not recorded which). Incomplete CDR3 DNA: TGTGCCAGCAGCTTATCCGGGGGGAACACCGGGGAG. This sequence encodes CASSLSGGNTGE. The CDR3 as a whole reads CASSLSGGNTGELFF.